This paragraph covers one TCR beta chain sequence. Its antigen is unidentified. These data originate in a study of PD-L1 blockade in urothelial cancer. Study background: Patients commenced intravenous atezolizumab, 1,200 mg every 3 weeks, in about 2014. Males with bladder-origin urothelial cancer made up about 90% of the 29 patients. Typically, measured as a median, blood samples had about 140,000 T cells. Study observations and caveats: Blood TCR clonality below the median before treatment was a predictor of better survival.

This CDR3 contains 11 residues. The V end was cut by 6 bases, the J end by 2 bases, with 5 bases between. Germline assignment: CDR1 SNHLY and CDR2 FYNNEI. Measured with immunoSEQ multiplex PCR; TCRdb has only the in-frame clones, and not every one. The sample has 65,000 to 80,000 clones; 90% are singletons. The sample's time point: pretreatment peripheral blood. This receptor was taken from a man in his 70s with urothelial cancer. The sample here was PBMCs, taken around atezolizumab (anti-PD-L1) treatment. The rearrangement links TRBV2 to TRBJ2-7; the D is unclear. CDR3 region: CASRATYEQYF. The CDR3, as DNA: TGTGCCAGCAGGGCCACCTACGAGCAGTACTTC. Together with reference TRBV2 and TRBJ2-7, the CDR3 gives the full variable domain: EPEVTQTPSHQVTQMGQEVILRCVPISNHLYFYWYRQILGQKVEFLVSFYNNEISEKSEIFDDQFSVERPDGSNFTLKIRSTKLEDSAMYFCASRATYEQYFGPGTRLTVT.